This TCR beta chain was identified in a study of T cells in Graves' hyperthyroidism and ophthalmopathy (dated by TCRdb to between 2018 and 2021). In terms of the full investigation: Peripheral blood samples were taken at the time of initial diagnosis, prior to any treatment. To identify distinguishing TCR V-J signatures, a discovery cohort of around 98 patients was used, comprising 40 to 45 with Graves' ophthalmopathy and around 60 with stable Graves' hyperthyroidism. Prospective prediction of ophthalmopathy was tested in an independent validation cohort consisting of 18 hyperthyroidism patients and around 16 patients who later progressed to ophthalmopathy. The approximately 98 discovery patients were randomly divided into training and test sets at a 7:3 ratio. Thyroid tissue and blood T-cell repertoires from six Graves' hyperthyroidism patients were also compared in the study. Following sampling, methimazole starting at 30 mg daily was given to hyperthyroidism patients, and high-dose intravenous methylprednisolone was given to ophthalmopathy patients. According to the paper, TCR Vbeta CDR3 sequencing was carried out on over 130 peripheral blood samples, which came from under 50 ophthalmopathy, around 74 hyperthyroidism and around 17 progressor patients. What the authors observed across the whole study: No statistical method was used to fix the sample size in advance, and group allocation was not hidden from the investigators. In validation, the model predicted progression to ophthalmopathy a median of about 6.5 months before onset, with about 71% sensitivity and roughly 79% specificity. Blood samples also contained most of the expanded thyroid clonotypes (frequency above 0.001), which suggests that blood repertoires may reflect thyroid immune responses. A model built on a 13 V-J signature distinguished ophthalmopathy from stable hyperthyroidism, reaching roughly 88% sensitivity and around 81% specificity in cross-validation and 80%/75% in testing.

Amplification of TCR beta CDR3 regions was carried out from RNA transcripts. A first-round RT-PCR of the TCR CDR3 used the HTBI primer set with the Qiagen OneStep RT-PCR kit. A second multiplex PCR round built the libraries, followed by size selection and purification. Libraries were sequenced paired-end with 100 bp reads on an Illumina HiSeq2000. The study's processing was this. SOAPnuke was used to process the raw data, removing reads that contained adapters or uncalled bases, had a mean Phred below 15, or lacked an exact match to the constant primer or identifier. COPE v1.2.5 was used to merge high-quality paired reads, and clonotypes were defined as unique nucleotide sequences. MiTCR v1.1 was used to align clonotypes to the IMGT TRBV, TRBD and TRBJ reference segments. The analysis included only V-J combinations with a frequency above 0.0001, which together covered more than 99% of the repertoires. A TCS score was defined as the ratio of F50 (clonal expansion) to E x V (chaos), with BLOSUM62-based TCRdist applied between CDR3 peptides within each V-J. Welch's t-statistics and random forest reduced fewer than 600 V-J features to 13, which were used in a naive Bayes classifier (R e1071). TCRdb took the public reads, trimmed them with fastp at Q25, ran MiXCR for clone calling and kept in-frame beta chains. Merged by CDR3 protein, the rows form single entries marked with the most common genes and DNA. It is TCRdb's table, rather than the study itself, that gives the V and J calls and clone size. For this sample there are more than 150,000 distinct CDR3 sequences; approximately 15% appear just once. The ten largest clones add up to roughly 28% of the sample.

In its sample, this clonotype was seen many times. Its antigen target is currently unknown. No base quality information exists; no much larger clone differs at one position. A patient counted as having stable Graves' hyperthyroidism if no progression to ophthalmopathy occurred over 18 months of follow-up. Hyperthyroidism patients were aged 18 to 65 years and newly diagnosed, with disease duration of less than 2 months. Patients with uncontrolled infections, other autoimmune diseases, pregnancy or lactation were excluded. Diagnoses were based on clinical symptoms, serum thyroxine and TRAb, thyroid ultrasound and orbital computed tomography. PBMCs were separated from over 9 ml of fresh peripheral blood using Ficoll-Paque density gradient centrifugation. Total RNA was extracted with Trizol reagent, and quality was checked on an Agilent 2100 Bioanalyzer. Sequences MNHEY (CDR1) and SVGAGI (CDR2) are obtained from the germline V gene. Unmatched junction bases come to 13, with V trimmed by 1 base and J by 6 bases. The cysteine opens and the phenylalanine closes a CDR3 of 17 amino acids. The retained sequence is limited to the CDR3, 51 bases, with the frame set at the first base.

Material for sequencing was blood. The rearrangement combines TRBV6-5 with TRBJ1-2, with TRBD1 matching 8 junction bases. This sequence was found in a woman aged 45-59 years with Graves' hyperthyroidism. CDR3 loop: CASSYYAAGQEWNGYTF. The DNA sequence follows: TGTGCCAGCAGTTACTACGCAGCGGGACAGGAGTGGAATGGCTACACCTTC.